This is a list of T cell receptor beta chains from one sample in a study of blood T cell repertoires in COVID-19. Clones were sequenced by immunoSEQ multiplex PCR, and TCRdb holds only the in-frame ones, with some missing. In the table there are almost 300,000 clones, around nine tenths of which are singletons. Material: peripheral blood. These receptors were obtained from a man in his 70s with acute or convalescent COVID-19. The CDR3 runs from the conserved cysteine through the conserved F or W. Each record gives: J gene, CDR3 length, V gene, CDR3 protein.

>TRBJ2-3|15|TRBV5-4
CASSLSRVKTDTQYF
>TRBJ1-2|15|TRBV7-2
CASSLADPRGYGYTF
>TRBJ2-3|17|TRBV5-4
CASSLASGGHHTDTQYF
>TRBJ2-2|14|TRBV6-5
CASSQPGQNWELFF
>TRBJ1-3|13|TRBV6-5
CASRVSSGNTIYF
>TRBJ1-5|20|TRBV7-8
CASSLELRSWAGQPAQPQHF
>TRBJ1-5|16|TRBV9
CASSVVRYREGQPQHF
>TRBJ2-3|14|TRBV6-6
CASTLAGRTDTQYF
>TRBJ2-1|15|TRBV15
CATSRDQGSYNEQFF
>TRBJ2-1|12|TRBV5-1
CASSPGVNEQFF
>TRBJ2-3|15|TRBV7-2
CASSLAGGFADTQYF
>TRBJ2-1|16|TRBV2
CASSEGTSGAYNEQFF
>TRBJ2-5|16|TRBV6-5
CASSYSMAGYQETQYF
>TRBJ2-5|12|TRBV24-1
CATPRQKETQYF
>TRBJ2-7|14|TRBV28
CASSLPGLSYEQYF
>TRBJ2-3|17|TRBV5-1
CASSPGLAGGHRDTQYF
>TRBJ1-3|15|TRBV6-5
CASRPQLTSGNTIYF
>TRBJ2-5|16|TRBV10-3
CAISPHSGTGKETQYF
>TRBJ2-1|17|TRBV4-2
CASSLGGGASSYNEQFF
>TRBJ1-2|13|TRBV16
CASSPDLNYGYTF
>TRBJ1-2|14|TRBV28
CASSFSLANYGYTF
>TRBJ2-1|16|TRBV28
CASTTSGRSSYNEQFF
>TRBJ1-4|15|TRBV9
CASSPQGLGLEKLFF
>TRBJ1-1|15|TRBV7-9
CASSPREGIPSEAFF
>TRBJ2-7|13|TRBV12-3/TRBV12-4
CASSLLGTYEQYF
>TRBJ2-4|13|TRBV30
CAWARQGLNIQYF
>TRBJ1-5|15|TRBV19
CASSISWTGSQPQHF
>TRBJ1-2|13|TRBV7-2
CASSLTGGYGYTF
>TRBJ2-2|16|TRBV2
CASSARLATNTGELFF
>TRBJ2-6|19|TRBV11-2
CASSPRGVEEASGANVLTF
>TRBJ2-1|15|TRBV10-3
CAIGVSSGGVNEQFF
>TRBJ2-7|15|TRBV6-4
CASRKEPDFTYEQYF
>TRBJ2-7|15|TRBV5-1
CASSRQGQDHGEQYF
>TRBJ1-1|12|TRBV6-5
CAATPRNTEAFF
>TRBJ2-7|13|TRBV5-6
CASAPRVNYEQYF
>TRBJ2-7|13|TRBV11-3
CASSLGQPYEQYF
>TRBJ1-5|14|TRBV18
CASSPTGGDQPQHF
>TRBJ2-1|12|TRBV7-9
CASSLPHNEQFF
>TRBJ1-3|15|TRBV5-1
CASSLDRGYGNTIYF